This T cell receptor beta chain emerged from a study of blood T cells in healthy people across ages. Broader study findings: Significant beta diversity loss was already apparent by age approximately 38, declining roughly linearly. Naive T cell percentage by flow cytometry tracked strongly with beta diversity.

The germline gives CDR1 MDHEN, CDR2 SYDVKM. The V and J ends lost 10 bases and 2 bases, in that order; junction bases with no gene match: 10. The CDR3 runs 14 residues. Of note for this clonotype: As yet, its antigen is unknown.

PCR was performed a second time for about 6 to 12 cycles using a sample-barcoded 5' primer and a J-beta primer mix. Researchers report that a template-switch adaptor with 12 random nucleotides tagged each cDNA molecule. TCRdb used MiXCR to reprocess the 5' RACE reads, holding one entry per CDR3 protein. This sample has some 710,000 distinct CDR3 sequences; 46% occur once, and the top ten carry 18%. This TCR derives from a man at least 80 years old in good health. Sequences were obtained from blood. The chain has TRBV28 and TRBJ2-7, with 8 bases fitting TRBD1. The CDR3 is CATRLGTGAYEQYF. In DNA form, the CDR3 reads TGTGCCACCCGATTAGGGACAGGTGCCTACGAGCAGTACTTC.